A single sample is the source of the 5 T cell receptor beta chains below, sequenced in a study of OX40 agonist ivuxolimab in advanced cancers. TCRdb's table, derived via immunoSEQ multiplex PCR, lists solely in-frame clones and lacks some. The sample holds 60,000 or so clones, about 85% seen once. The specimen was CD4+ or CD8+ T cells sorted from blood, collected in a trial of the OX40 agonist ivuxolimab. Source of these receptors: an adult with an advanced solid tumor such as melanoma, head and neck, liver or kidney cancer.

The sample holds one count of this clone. The CDR3 reads CASSDRTSGYEQYF. CDR3 nucleotides: TGTGCCAGCAGCGACCGGACTAGCGGCTACGAGCAGTACTTC. This chain links TRBV2 with TRBJ2-7; 10 bases line up with TRBD2. The V and J ends lost 6 bases and 3 bases, in that order; junction bases with no gene match: 5. This CDR3 contains 14 residues. Germline V gene lookup returns CDR1 SNHLY and CDR2 FYNNEI. The full variable domain, completed using reference TRBV2 and TRBJ2-7, is EPEVTQTPSHQVTQMGQEVILRCVPISNHLYFYWYRQILGQKVEFLVSFYNNEISEKSEIFDDQFSVERPDGSNFTLKIRSTKLEDSAMYFCASSDRTSGYEQYFGPGTRLTVT.

CDR3 DNA sequence: TGTGCCAGCAGCTTTTATGGACAGACCTACGAGCAGTACTTC. Translated: CASSFYGQTYEQYF. This chain connects TRBV5-5 to TRBJ2-7, with a tentative D call TRBD1 (6 bases). V was pared by 2 bases and J by 2 bases, with 11 bases between. Per the germline V gene, CDR1 is SGHKS and CDR2 is YYEKEE (reference sequence). The CDR3 runs 14 residues.

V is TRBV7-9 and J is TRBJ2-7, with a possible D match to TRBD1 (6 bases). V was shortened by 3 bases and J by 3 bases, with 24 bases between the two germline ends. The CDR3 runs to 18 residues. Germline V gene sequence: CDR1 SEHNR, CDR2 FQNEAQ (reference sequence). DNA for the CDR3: TGTGCCAGCAGCTTGGGGGCCCGGCACGGGGAGCGAAACTACGAGCAGTACTTC. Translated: CASSLGARHGERNYEQYF.

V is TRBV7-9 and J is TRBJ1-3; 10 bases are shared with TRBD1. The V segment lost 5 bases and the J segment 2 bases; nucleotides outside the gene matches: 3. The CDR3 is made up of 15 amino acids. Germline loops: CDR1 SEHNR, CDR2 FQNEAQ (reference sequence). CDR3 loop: CASSPGTGAGNTIYF. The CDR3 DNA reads TGTGCCAGCAGCCCAGGGACAGGGGCTGGAAACACCATATATTTT. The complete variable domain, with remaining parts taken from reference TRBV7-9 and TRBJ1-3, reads DTGVSQNPRHKITKRGQNVTFRCDPISEHNRLYWYRQTLGQGPEFLTYFQNEAQLEKSRLLSDRFSAERPKGSFSTLEIQRTEQGDSAMYLCASSPGTGAGNTIYFGEGSWLTVV.

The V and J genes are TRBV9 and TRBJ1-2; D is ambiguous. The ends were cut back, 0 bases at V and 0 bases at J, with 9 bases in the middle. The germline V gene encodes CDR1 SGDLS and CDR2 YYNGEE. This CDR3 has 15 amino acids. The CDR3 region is CASSVVTRANYGYTF. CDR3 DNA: TGTGCCAGCAGCGTAGTGACCCGGGCTAACTATGGCTACACCTTC.